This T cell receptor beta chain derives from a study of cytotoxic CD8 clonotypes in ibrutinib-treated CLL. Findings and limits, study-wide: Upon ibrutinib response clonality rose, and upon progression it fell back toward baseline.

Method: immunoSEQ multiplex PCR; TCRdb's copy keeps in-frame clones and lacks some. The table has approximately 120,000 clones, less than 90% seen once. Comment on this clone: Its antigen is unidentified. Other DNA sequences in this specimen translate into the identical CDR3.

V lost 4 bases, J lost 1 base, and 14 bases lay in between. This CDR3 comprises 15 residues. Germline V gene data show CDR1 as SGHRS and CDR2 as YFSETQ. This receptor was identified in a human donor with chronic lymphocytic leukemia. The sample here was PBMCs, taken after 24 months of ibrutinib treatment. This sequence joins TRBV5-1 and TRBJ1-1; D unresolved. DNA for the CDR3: TGCGCCAGCAGCCTCGAAGGAAGAACGAACACTGAAGCTTTCTTT. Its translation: CASSLEGRTNTEAFF.